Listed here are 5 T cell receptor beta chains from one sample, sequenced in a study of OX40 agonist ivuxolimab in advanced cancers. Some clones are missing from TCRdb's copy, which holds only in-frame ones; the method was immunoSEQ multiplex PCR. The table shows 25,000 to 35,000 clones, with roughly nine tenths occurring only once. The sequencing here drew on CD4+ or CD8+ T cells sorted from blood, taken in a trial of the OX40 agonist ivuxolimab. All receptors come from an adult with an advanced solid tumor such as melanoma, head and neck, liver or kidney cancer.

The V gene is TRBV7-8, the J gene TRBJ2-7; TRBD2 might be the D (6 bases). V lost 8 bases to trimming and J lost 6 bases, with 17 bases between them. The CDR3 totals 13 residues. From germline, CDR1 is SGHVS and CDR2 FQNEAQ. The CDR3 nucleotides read TGTGCCAGCTCGAGACGTTCCGGGGGCGAGCAGTACTTC. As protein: CASSRRSGGEQYF.

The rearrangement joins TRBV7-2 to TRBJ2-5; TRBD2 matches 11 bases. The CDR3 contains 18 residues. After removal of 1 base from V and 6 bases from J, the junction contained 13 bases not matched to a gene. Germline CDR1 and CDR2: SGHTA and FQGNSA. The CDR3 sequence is CASSLEMRLAGGAQTQYF. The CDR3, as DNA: TGTGCCAGCAGCTTAGAAATGAGGCTAGCGGGGGGCGCGCAGACCCAGTACTTC.

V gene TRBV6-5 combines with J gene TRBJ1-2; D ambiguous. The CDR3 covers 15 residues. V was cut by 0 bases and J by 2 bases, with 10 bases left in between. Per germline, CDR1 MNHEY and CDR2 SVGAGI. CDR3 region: CASSYSIGSNYGYTF. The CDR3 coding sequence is TGTGCCAGCAGTTACTCGATCGGGAGCAACTATGGCTACACCTTC.

The CDR3 here is CASSPYLDGSSGANVLTF. The CDR3 DNA is TGTGCCAGCAGTCCTTATTTGGACGGTAGCTCTGGGGCCAACGTCCTGACTTTC. V and J are TRBV27 and TRBJ2-6; D is ambiguous. CDR1 and CDR2 from the germline V gene are MNHEY and SMNVEV (reference sequence). The CDR3 sequence is 18 residues long. The V end lost 5 bases, the J end lost 0 bases, and 17 bases lay between the germline ends.

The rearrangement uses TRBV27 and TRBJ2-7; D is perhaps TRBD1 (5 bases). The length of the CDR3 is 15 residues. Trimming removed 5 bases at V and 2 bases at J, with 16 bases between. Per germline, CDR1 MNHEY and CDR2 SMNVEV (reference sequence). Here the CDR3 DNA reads TGTGCCAGCAGTCCCAATCTTGGGGCCACCTACGAGCAGTACTTC. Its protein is CASSPNLGATYEQYF.